One sample yielded the 18 T cell receptor beta chains listed below, sequenced in a study of cytomegalovirus exposure and HLA in healthy donors. The PCR employed 60 Vbeta primers together with 13 Jbeta primers. Only in-frame clones appear in the TCRdb table, and some are missing; sequencing was by immunoSEQ multiplex PCR. The sample gives some 130,000 clones, 55% to 75% of which show up once; less than 3.5% is in the top ten. Sequences were obtained from PBMCs. These receptors were taken from a human donor in good health.

The chain couples TRBV27 to TRBJ1-5; D might be TRBD1 (5 bases). This CDR3 region has 15 residues. Per the germline V gene, CDR1 is MNHEY and CDR2 is SMNVEV (reference sequence). V was trimmed by 3 bases and J by 7 bases, leaving 16 bases between them. In nucleotides, the CDR3 is TGTGCCAGCAGTTTCTCTCGGGAGGGGCCACAGCCCCAGCATTTT. Its translation: CASSFSREGPQPQHF.

This clone was counted a few times. The V call is TRBV4-3, the J call TRBJ1-2; D unclear. CDR1 and CDR2 (germline): LGHNA, YSLEER. CDR3 size: 15 residues. Trimming pared 0 bases from V and 0 bases from J, leaving 8 bases between. CDR3 sequence reads: CASSQDGETNYGYTF. In nucleotides, the CDR3 is TGCGCCAGCAGCCAAGACGGGGAGACTAACTATGGCTACACCTTC.

The rearrangement links TRBV4-3 to TRBJ2-7; TRBD2 might be the D (6 bases). The ends were cut back, 4 bases at V and 0 bases at J, with 13 bases in the middle. Looked up from germline, CDR1 is LGHNA and CDR2 is YSLEER. There are 15 residues in the CDR3. CDR3 loop: CASSLAGGSSYEQYF. The CDR3 nucleotides are TGCGCCAGCAGCCTCGCCGGGGGTAGCTCCTACGAGCAGTACTTC.

The rearrangement links TRBV5-4 to TRBJ2-3; 7 positions agree with TRBD2. CDR1 and CDR2 from the germline V gene are SGHNT and YYREEE (reference sequence). Trimming took 0 bases from V and 0 from J; bases not matched to a gene: 4. The CDR3 sequence is 16 residues long. The CDR3 is CASSLAGRGSTDTQYF. In DNA, the CDR3 is TGTGCCAGCAGCTTGGCCGGGCGGGGGAGCACAGATACGCAGTATTTT.

V usage is TRBV4-3 and J usage is TRBJ2-5, with D perhaps TRBD2 (6 bases). From germline, CDR1 is LGHNA and CDR2 YSLEER. The germline V and J ends were trimmed by 2 bases and 2 bases, with 9 bases remaining between them. The CDR3 extends over 14 amino acids. The CDR3 nucleotides are TGCGCCAGCAGCCAACTGGGGACTCAAGAGACCCAGTACTTC. This translates into CASSQLGTQETQYF.

The V gene is TRBV5-1, the J gene TRBJ2-1; 8 positions agree with TRBD2. This CDR3 has 16 amino acids. Germline values: CDR1 SGHRS, CDR2 YFSETQ. The V segment lost 2 bases and the J segment 4 bases; nucleotides outside the gene matches: 8. The CDR3 here is CASSFTASGSYNEQFF. The DNA for the CDR3 is TGCGCCAGCAGCTTCACCGCTAGCGGGTCTTACAATGAGCAGTTCTTC. The full variable domain, its missing parts supplied by reference TRBV5-1 and TRBJ2-1, is KAGVTQTPRYLIKTRGQQVTLSCSPISGHRSVSWYQQTPGQGLQFLFEYFSETQRNKGNFPGRFSGRQFSNSRSEMNVSTLELGDSALYLCASSFTASGSYNEQFFGPGTRLTVL.

V and J are TRBV5-1 and TRBJ1-2; D call uncertain. V lost 0 bases and J 2 bases, leaving 8 bases between the germline ends. This CDR3 region has 14 residues. Germline V CDR1 and CDR2: SGHRS, YFSETQ. The CDR3 bases are TGCGCCAGCAGCTTGGGTGTCACAAACTATGGCTACACCTTC. This gives the protein CASSLGVTNYGYTF.

The chain uses TRBV9 and TRBJ2-3; TRBD2 agrees at 10 bases. The CDR3 runs 18 residues. The germline V gene has CDR1 SGDLS and CDR2 YYNGEE. Losses at the gene ends were 4 bases for V and 0 bases for J; bases not matched to a gene: 11. The DNA of the CDR3 is TGTGCCAGCAGCCCCGGGACTAGCGCCCAACTCAGCACAGATACGCAGTATTTT. This translates into CASSPGTSAQLSTDTQYF.

This clone was detected a few times. This rearrangement joins TRBV25-1 to TRBJ1-1, with 8 bases identical to TRBD1. Per germline, CDR1 MGHDK and CDR2 SYGVNS. With V trimmed by 2 bases and J by 4 bases, 6 bases remained unmatched. The CDR3 totals 15 residues. CDR3 region: CASSEQGARITEAFF. CDR3 in DNA: TGTGCCAGCAGTGAACAGGGGGCGCGGATCACTGAAGCTTTCTTT.

This chain uses TRBV6-5 with TRBJ1-1, with 10 bases matching TRBD1. The germline CDR1 and CDR2 sequences are MNHEY and SVGAGI. After removal of 5 bases from V and 3 bases from J, the junction contained 3 bases not matched to a gene. CDR3 length equals 14 residues. This CDR3 is CASSQDRGDTEAFF. CDR3 DNA sequence: TGTGCCAGCAGTCAGGACAGGGGGGACACTGAAGCTTTCTTT.

This clone was counted only a few times. The chain has TRBV9 and TRBJ2-5; 7 bases are a match to TRBD2. Trimming at V came to 3 bases and at J to 4 bases, leaving 9 bases not matched to a gene. The V gene's germline CDR1 is SGDLS and CDR2 YYNGEE. CDR3 length: 15 amino acids. The CDR3: CASSDRWGGLETQYF. The CDR3 DNA reads TGTGCCAGCAGCGACAGGTGGGGGGGATTAGAGACCCAGTACTTC.

This rearrangement joins TRBV7-8 to TRBJ2-1; weak D call: TRBD1 (5 bases). Trimming took off 5 bases at V and 6 bases at J, with 23 bases between the two ends. This CDR3 contains 17 residues. Germline assignment: CDR1 SGHVS and CDR2 FQNEAQ. Here the CDR3 DNA reads TGTGCCAGCAGCGGGCGTAGTGGGTGGGGCAACTCCAATGAGCAGTTCTTC. Protein product: CASSGRSGWGNSNEQFF.

The V gene is TRBV7-2, the J gene TRBJ2-1, with 14 bases aligning to TRBD2. Per the germline V gene, CDR1 is SGHTA and CDR2 is FQGNSA. V gave up 3 bases and J gave up 7 bases; unmatched junction bases: 2. This CDR3 is built from 15 residues. The CDR3 here is CASSLGLAGVNEQFF. DNA of the CDR3: TGTGCCAGCAGCTTGGGACTAGCGGGAGTAAATGAGCAGTTCTTC.

V and J are TRBV5-5 and TRBJ2-1; TRBD2 matches at 11 bases. The CDR3 length is 20 residues. V gave up 2 bases and J gave up 0 bases; unmatched junction bases: 13. Per germline, CDR1 SGHKS and CDR2 YYEKEE (reference sequence). The CDR3 nucleotides read TGTGCCAGCAGCTTAAGCGTCCGGACTAGCGGGCTCAGCTCCTACAATGAGCAGTTCTTC. Its translation is CASSLSVRTSGLSSYNEQFF.

The V gene is TRBV7-2, the J gene TRBJ2-7; possibly TRBD1 for D (7 bases). Germline loops: CDR1 SGHTA, CDR2 FQGNSA. With 3 bases removed from V and 4 bases from J, the gap between germline ends came to 16 bases. CDR3 length: 15 amino acids. CDR3 residues: CASSFLGGGDYEQYF. The CDR3 region has the DNA TGTGCCAGCAGCTTCTTAGGAGGGGGCGATTACGAGCAGTACTTC. Full variable domain (rest looked up from reference TRBV7-2 and TRBJ2-7): GAGVSQSPSNKVTEKGKDVELRCDPISGHTALYWYRQSLGQGLEFLIYFQGNSAPDKSGLPSDRFSAERTGGSVSTLTIQRTQQEDSAVYLCASSFLGGGDYEQYFGPGTRLTVT.

V usage is TRBV9 and J usage is TRBJ1-2, with a possible D match to TRBD1 (5 bases). CDR3 size: 14 residues. Germline values: CDR1 SGDLS, CDR2 YYNGEE. V dropped 3 bases and J dropped 4 bases, with 13 bases sitting between them. The CDR3 is CASSAGDGPYGYTF. CDR3 nucleotides: TGTGCCAGCAGCGCGGGGGACGGACCCTATGGCTACACCTTC. The full variable domain, in which reference TRBV9 and TRBJ1-2 provide the parts outside the CDR3, is DSGVTQTPKHLITATGQRVTLRCSPRSGDLSVYWYQQSLDQGLQFLIQYYNGEERAKGNILERFSAQQFPDLHSELNLSSLELGDSALYFCASSAGDGPYGYTFGSGTRLTVV.

This clone occurred once. The rearrangement joins TRBV19 to TRBJ2-2, with 11 bases lining up with TRBD2. The CDR3 is 15 amino acids. V lost 7 bases, J lost 7 bases, and 8 bases stayed unmatched. From germline, CDR1 is LNHDA and CDR2 SQIVND (reference sequence). CDR3 region: CASTLLAGDVGELFF. CDR3 nucleotides: TGTGCCAGTACTTTACTAGCGGGAGACGTCGGGGAGCTGTTTTTT.

In the case of this clone: Its ends do not fully match the called genes, so a read error is possible. This rearrangement joins TRBV7-9 to TRBJ1-2; a possible D gene is TRBD1 (5 bases). The CDR3 is made up of 13 amino acids. CDR1 SEHNR and CDR2 FQNEAQ come from the germline V gene (reference sequence). The CDR3 sequence: CSSSRDSHDGYTF. The CDR3 DNA reads as TGTTCCAGCAGCCGAGACAGTCATGATGGCTACACCTTC.